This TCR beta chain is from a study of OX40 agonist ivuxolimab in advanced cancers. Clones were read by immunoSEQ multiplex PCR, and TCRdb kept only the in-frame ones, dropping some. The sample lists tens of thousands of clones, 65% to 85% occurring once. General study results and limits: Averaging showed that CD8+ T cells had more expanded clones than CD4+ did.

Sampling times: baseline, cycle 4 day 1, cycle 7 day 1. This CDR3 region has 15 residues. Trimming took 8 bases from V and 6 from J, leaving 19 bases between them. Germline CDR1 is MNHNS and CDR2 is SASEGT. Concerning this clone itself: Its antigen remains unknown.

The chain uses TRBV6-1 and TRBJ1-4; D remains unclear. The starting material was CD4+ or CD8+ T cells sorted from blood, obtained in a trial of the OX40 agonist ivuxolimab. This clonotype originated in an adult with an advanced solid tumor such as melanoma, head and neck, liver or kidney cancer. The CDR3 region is CASGWTGRLDEKLFF. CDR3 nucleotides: TGTGCCAGCGGCTGGACCGGCCGTCTGGATGAAAAACTGTTTTTT.